Listed here is a single TCR beta chain. V was clipped by 4 bases and J by 2 bases, with 6 bases between them. In germline, CDR1 is SQVTM, CDR2 ANQGSEA. The CDR3 spans 11 residues. The data are from a study of T cell changes during pregnancy in multiple sclerosis. Produced via immunoSEQ multiplex PCR; TCRdb's table is partial and in-frame only. This sample yields tens of thousands of clones, of which 70% to 90% are seen a single time; roughly 0.54% belongs to the top ten. Sequenced material: CD4+ T cells from peripheral blood mononuclear cells, taken in the first trimester of pregnancy. The chain carries TRBV29-1 and TRBJ2-7; perhaps TRBD1 as D (6 bases). This clonotype was sampled from a female donor with multiple sclerosis, enrolled in a pregnancy study. The CDR3 is CSVGQAYEQYF. In DNA form, the CDR3 reads TGCAGCGTTGGACAGGCCTACGAGCAGTACTTC.